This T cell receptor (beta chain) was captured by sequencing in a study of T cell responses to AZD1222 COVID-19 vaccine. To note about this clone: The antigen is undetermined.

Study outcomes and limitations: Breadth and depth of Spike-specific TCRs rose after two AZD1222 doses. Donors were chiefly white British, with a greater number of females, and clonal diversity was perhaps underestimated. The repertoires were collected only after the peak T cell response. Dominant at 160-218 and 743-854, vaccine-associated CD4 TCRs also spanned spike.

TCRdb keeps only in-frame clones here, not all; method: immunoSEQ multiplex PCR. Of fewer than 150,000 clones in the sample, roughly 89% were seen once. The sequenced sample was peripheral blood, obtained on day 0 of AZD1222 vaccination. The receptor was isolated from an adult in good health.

CDR3 DNA sequence: TGTGCCAGCAGCGTAGGGGGGACAACTAATGAAAAACTGTTTTTT. Its translation is CASSVGGTTNEKLFF. This chain links TRBV9 with TRBJ1-4; D possibly corresponds to TRBD1 (5 bases). V gave up 0 bases and J gave up 0 bases, with 6 bases separating them. Germline CDR1 SGDLS, CDR2 YYNGEE. The CDR3 has 15 amino acids.